This T cell receptor (beta chain) was recorded in a study of shared clonotypes between healthy human individuals. At the level of the study: Contributing individuals were two females and three males aged 18 to 49.

With respect to this clone: Its specificity is unknown.

CDR1 PRHDT and CDR2 FYEKMQ come from the germline V gene (reference sequence). The CDR3 is 12 amino acids. Trimming removed 5 bases at V and 3 bases at J, with 7 bases between. TCRdb's copy holds only in-frame clones and misses some; the assay was immunoSEQ multiplex PCR. The sample shows around 1,900,000 clones, about 94% of them seen only once. Findings of the study overall: On the whole, naive subsets had larger estimated richness than memory subsets had.

Selected positively for CCR7 and CD45RO-negative, naive CD8 cells excluded terminally differentiated effector memory CD45RA+ cells. V is TRBV13 and J is TRBJ1-1; possible D gene TRBD1, 5 bases. The sequence was collected from a man aged 18 to 29 in good health. Some clones in this sample may be carry-over from other donors' samples. The sample comprised naive CD8+ T cells from PBMCs. The DNA of the CDR3 is TGTGCCAGCAGCCCCAGGGACACTGAAGCTTTCTTT. Its protein is CASSPRDTEAFF.